This TCR beta chain originates from a study of T cell responses to AZD1222 COVID-19 vaccine. Measured with immunoSEQ multiplex PCR; TCRdb has only the in-frame clones, and not every one. Of roughly 140,000 clones listed, more than 75% are singletons. Second doses at about 4 or about 12 weeks were pooled. Germline values: CDR1 SQVTM, CDR2 ANQGSEA. The CDR3 covers 16 residues. V was clipped by 3 bases and J by 5 bases, with 22 bases between them. As for this clone: No antigen is known for it.

Study-level results: Regions left unmutated in variants are reportedly the target of nearly half of spike-specific TCRs.

The sequencing here drew on peripheral blood, taken 28 days after the second AZD1222 dose. This sequence was found in an adult who received the AZD1222 COVID-19 vaccine. V usage is TRBV29-1 and J usage is TRBJ1-2; D is uncertain. The CDR3: CSVEFLTFNSIYGYTF. The CDR3 DNA reads as TGCAGCGTTGAGTTCCTAACGTTTAACTCCATTTATGGCTACACCTTC.